A selection of T cell receptor beta chains follows, all from one sample in a study of blood T cell repertoires in COVID-19. Clones were sequenced by immunoSEQ multiplex PCR, and TCRdb holds only the in-frame ones, with some missing. The sample consists of 87,000 or so clones, around 90% of them appearing once. Sequenced material: peripheral blood. The receptor source for this set is a woman aged 45-59 years with active or convalescent COVID-19. Each CDR3 is given with its conserved first and last residue. Fields, in order: CDR3 length, clone size, V gene, J gene, D gene, CDR3 DNA, CDR3 protein. A D gene is named only where the DNA matches it firmly. Some rows have no size entry. The others give once, few or many, or a class for an expanded clone.

CDR3 length: 15; clone size: NA; V gene: TRBV7-8; J gene: TRBJ2-3; D gene: NA; CDR3 DNA: TGTGCCAGCAGGGGGCGTCAGGGGCGCACAGATACGCAGTATTTT; CDR3 protein: CASRGRQGRTDTQYF
CDR3 length: 14; clone size: NA; V gene: TRBV2; J gene: TRBJ1-1; D gene: NA; CDR3 DNA: TGTGCCAGCAGTTCGCTGGGGGCGAACACTGAAGCTTTCTTT; CDR3 protein: CASSSLGANTEAFF
CDR3 length: 13; clone size: NA; V gene: TRBV15; J gene: TRBJ1-1; D gene: NA; CDR3 DNA: TGTGCCACCAGCCGCAAGGGAGACACTGAAGCTTTCTTT; CDR3 protein: CATSRKGDTEAFF
CDR3 length: 14; clone size: NA; V gene: TRBV28; J gene: TRBJ1-1; D gene: NA; CDR3 DNA: TGTGCCAGCAGATATATCACAGGGACGAATGAAGCTTTCTTT; CDR3 protein: CASRYITGTNEAFF
CDR3 length: 13; clone size: NA; V gene: TRBV5-4; J gene: TRBJ1-1; D gene: NA; CDR3 DNA: TGTGCCAGCAGCTACCCACAGAACACTGAAGCTTTCTTT; CDR3 protein: CASSYPQNTEAFF
CDR3 length: 18; clone size: NA; V gene: TRBV4-2; J gene: TRBJ1-1; D gene: TRBD1; CDR3 DNA: TGTGCCAGCAGCCAGGCCCCCCAGGGGGCGCGGATGAACACTGAAGCTTTCTTT; CDR3 protein: CASSQAPQGARMNTEAFF
CDR3 length: 18; clone size: NA; V gene: TRBV11-2; J gene: TRBJ2-3; D gene: TRBD2; CDR3 DNA: TGTGCCAGCAGCTTAACCCCCCCTAGCGGGGGGTCCACAGATACGCAGTATTTT; CDR3 protein: CASSLTPPSGGSTDTQYF
CDR3 length: 11; clone size: NA; V gene: TRBV27; J gene: TRBJ1-2; D gene: NA; CDR3 DNA: TGTGCCAGCAGCCGGGGTTATGGCTACACCTTC; CDR3 protein: CASSRGYGYTF
CDR3 length: 15; clone size: NA; V gene: TRBV19; J gene: TRBJ1-5; D gene: TRBD1; CDR3 DNA: TGTGCCAGTAGTCCCGGGACAGGGGGCGGTCAGCCCCAGCATTTT; CDR3 protein: CASSPGTGGGQPQHF
CDR3 length: 14; clone size: NA; V gene: TRBV30; J gene: TRBJ2-1; D gene: TRBD2; CDR3 DNA: TGTGCCTGGAGTGAGGTTACTAGCGGGGGGGCCCAGTTCTTC; CDR3 protein: CAWSEVTSGGAQFF
CDR3 length: 16; clone size: NA; V gene: TRBV19; J gene: TRBJ2-2; D gene: TRBD2; CDR3 DNA: TGTGCCAGCGCCCACCTGGCGGGGGGTAACACCGGGGAGCTGTTTTTT; CDR3 protein: CASAHLAGGNTGELFF
CDR3 length: 17; clone size: NA; V gene: TRBV5-1; J gene: TRBJ1-3; D gene: TRBD1; CDR3 DNA: TGCGCCAGCAGCTTCGGGACAGCGTTTCCCTCTGGAAACACCATATATTTT; CDR3 protein: CASSFGTAFPSGNTIYF
CDR3 length: 12; clone size: NA; V gene: TRBV7-2; J gene: TRBJ2-7; D gene: TRBD2; CDR3 DNA: TGTGCCAGCAGCTTCACTAGCGGGGAGCAGTACTTC; CDR3 protein: CASSFTSGEQYF
CDR3 length: 15; clone size: NA; V gene: TRBV9; J gene: TRBJ2-1; D gene: NA; CDR3 DNA: TGTGCCAGCAGCTTCCAGGGGAGTACCTACAATGAGCAGTTCTTC; CDR3 protein: CASSFQGSTYNEQFF
CDR3 length: 14; clone size: NA; V gene: TRBV4-2; J gene: TRBJ1-6; D gene: NA; CDR3 DNA: TGTGCCAGCAGCCAAGAAGCGGTAAATTCACCCCTCCACTTT; CDR3 protein: CASSQEAVNSPLHF
CDR3 length: 16; clone size: NA; V gene: TRBV5-1; J gene: TRBJ2-2; D gene: NA; CDR3 DNA: TGCGCCAGCAGCGGGGGCCAGGCCACGAACACCGGGGAGCTGTTTTTT; CDR3 protein: CASSGGQATNTGELFF
CDR3 length: 12; clone size: NA; V gene: TRBV6-2/TRBV6-3; J gene: TRBJ1-1; D gene: NA; CDR3 DNA: TGTGCCAGCAGTCCGACGGAGAATGAAGCTTTCTTT; CDR3 protein: CASSPTENEAFF
CDR3 length: 12; clone size: once; V gene: TRBV12-3/TRBV12-4; J gene: TRBJ2-5; D gene: NA; CDR3 DNA: TGTGCCAGCAGTCTGTACCAAGAGACCCAGTACTTC; CDR3 protein: CASSLYQETQYF
CDR3 length: 14; clone size: NA; V gene: TRBV5-1; J gene: TRBJ2-5; D gene: NA; CDR3 DNA: TGCGCCAGCAGCCGCGGCGGGGTCCAAGAGACCCAGTACTTC; CDR3 protein: CASSRGGVQETQYF
CDR3 length: 14; clone size: NA; V gene: TRBV28; J gene: TRBJ2-2; D gene: TRBD1; CDR3 DNA: TGTGCCAGCAGTTTCCAGGGGGCCACCGGGGAGCTGTTTTTT; CDR3 protein: CASSFQGATGELFF
CDR3 length: 13; clone size: NA; V gene: TRBV3-1/TRBV3-2; J gene: TRBJ1-2; D gene: NA; CDR3 DNA: TGTGCCAGCAGCTTACAGGGTAACTATGGCTACACCTTC; CDR3 protein: CASSLQGNYGYTF
CDR3 length: 12; clone size: NA; V gene: TRBV28; J gene: TRBJ1-1; D gene: TRBD1; CDR3 DNA: TGTGCCAGCAGTCGGACAGGCGCCCCGGCTTTCTTT; CDR3 protein: CASSRTGAPAFF
CDR3 length: 11; clone size: NA; V gene: TRBV6-5; J gene: TRBJ2-3; D gene: NA; CDR3 DNA: TGTGCCAGCAGCCCAGGGGATACGCAGTATTTT; CDR3 protein: CASSPGDTQYF
CDR3 length: 11; clone size: NA; V gene: TRBV30; J gene: TRBJ1-1; D gene: NA; CDR3 DNA: TGTGCCTGGGCGAGGGGGATTGAAGCTTTCTTT; CDR3 protein: CAWARGIEAFF
CDR3 length: 15; clone size: NA; V gene: TRBV6-5; J gene: TRBJ1-2; D gene: TRBD1; CDR3 DNA: TGTGCCAGCAGTTACCGGGACAGGGGGCCCTATGGCTACACCTTC; CDR3 protein: CASSYRDRGPYGYTF